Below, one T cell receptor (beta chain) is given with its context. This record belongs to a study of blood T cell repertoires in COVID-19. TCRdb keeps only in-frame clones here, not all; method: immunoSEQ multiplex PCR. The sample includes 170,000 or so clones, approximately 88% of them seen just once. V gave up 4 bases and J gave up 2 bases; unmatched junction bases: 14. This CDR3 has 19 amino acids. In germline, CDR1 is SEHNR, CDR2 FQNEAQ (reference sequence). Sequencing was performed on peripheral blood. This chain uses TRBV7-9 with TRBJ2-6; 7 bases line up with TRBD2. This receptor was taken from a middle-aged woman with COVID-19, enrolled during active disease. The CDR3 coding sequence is TGTGCCAGCAGCTCAGCCTGGGGGGGGTCGGACCCTGGGGCCAACGTCCTGACTTTC. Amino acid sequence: CASSSAWGGSDPGANVLTF. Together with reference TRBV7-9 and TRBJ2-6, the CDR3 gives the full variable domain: DTGVSQNPRHKITKRGQNVTFRCDPISEHNRLYWYRQTLGQGPEFLTYFQNEAQLEKSRLLSDRFSAERPKGSFSTLEIQRTEQGDSAMYLCASSSAWGGSDPGANVLTFGAGSRLTVL.